The source of this T cell receptor (beta chain) is a study of blood T cell repertoires in COVID-19. Looking at the study overall: From the United States, Italy and Spain came samples of acute and convalescent COVID-19.

Per the study methods: Amplification from reference gene primers served as the basis for estimated nucleated cell counts. Assay: immunoSEQ multiplex PCR; the TCRdb copy retains only in-frame clones and omits some. That table gives V, J and clone size, and the DNA gave D and trimming. Counted here are 200,000 or so clones, approximately 80% occurring once; the ten biggest clones make up approximately 13%. Germline-derived CDR1 and CDR2 are MNHEY and SVGAGI. CDR3 length equals 12 residues. V gave up 6 bases and J gave up 5 bases, with 7 bases separating them. This sequence originates from a human donor in a cohort sampled during active COVID-19. The rearrangement uses TRBV6-5 and TRBJ2-2; D is uncertain. The sequencing sample was made of peripheral blood. The CDR3 loop reads CASRITTGELFF. The DNA for the CDR3 is TGTGCCAGCAGGATTACAACCGGGGAGCTGTTTTTT.